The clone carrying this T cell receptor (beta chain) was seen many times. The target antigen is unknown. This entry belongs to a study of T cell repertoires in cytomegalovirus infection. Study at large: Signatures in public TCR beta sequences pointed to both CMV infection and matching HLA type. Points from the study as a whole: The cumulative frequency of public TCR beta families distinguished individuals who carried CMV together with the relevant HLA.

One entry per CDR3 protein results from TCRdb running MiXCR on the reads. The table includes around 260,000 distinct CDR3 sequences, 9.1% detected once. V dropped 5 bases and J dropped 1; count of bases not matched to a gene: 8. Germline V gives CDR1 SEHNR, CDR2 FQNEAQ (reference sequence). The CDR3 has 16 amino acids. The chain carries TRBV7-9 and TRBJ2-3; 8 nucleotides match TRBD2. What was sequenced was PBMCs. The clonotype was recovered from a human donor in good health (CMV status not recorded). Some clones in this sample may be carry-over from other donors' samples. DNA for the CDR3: TGTGCCAGCAGCCCGGGGGGGACTGGGGGCACAGATACGCAGTATTTT. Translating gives CASSPGGTGGTDTQYF.